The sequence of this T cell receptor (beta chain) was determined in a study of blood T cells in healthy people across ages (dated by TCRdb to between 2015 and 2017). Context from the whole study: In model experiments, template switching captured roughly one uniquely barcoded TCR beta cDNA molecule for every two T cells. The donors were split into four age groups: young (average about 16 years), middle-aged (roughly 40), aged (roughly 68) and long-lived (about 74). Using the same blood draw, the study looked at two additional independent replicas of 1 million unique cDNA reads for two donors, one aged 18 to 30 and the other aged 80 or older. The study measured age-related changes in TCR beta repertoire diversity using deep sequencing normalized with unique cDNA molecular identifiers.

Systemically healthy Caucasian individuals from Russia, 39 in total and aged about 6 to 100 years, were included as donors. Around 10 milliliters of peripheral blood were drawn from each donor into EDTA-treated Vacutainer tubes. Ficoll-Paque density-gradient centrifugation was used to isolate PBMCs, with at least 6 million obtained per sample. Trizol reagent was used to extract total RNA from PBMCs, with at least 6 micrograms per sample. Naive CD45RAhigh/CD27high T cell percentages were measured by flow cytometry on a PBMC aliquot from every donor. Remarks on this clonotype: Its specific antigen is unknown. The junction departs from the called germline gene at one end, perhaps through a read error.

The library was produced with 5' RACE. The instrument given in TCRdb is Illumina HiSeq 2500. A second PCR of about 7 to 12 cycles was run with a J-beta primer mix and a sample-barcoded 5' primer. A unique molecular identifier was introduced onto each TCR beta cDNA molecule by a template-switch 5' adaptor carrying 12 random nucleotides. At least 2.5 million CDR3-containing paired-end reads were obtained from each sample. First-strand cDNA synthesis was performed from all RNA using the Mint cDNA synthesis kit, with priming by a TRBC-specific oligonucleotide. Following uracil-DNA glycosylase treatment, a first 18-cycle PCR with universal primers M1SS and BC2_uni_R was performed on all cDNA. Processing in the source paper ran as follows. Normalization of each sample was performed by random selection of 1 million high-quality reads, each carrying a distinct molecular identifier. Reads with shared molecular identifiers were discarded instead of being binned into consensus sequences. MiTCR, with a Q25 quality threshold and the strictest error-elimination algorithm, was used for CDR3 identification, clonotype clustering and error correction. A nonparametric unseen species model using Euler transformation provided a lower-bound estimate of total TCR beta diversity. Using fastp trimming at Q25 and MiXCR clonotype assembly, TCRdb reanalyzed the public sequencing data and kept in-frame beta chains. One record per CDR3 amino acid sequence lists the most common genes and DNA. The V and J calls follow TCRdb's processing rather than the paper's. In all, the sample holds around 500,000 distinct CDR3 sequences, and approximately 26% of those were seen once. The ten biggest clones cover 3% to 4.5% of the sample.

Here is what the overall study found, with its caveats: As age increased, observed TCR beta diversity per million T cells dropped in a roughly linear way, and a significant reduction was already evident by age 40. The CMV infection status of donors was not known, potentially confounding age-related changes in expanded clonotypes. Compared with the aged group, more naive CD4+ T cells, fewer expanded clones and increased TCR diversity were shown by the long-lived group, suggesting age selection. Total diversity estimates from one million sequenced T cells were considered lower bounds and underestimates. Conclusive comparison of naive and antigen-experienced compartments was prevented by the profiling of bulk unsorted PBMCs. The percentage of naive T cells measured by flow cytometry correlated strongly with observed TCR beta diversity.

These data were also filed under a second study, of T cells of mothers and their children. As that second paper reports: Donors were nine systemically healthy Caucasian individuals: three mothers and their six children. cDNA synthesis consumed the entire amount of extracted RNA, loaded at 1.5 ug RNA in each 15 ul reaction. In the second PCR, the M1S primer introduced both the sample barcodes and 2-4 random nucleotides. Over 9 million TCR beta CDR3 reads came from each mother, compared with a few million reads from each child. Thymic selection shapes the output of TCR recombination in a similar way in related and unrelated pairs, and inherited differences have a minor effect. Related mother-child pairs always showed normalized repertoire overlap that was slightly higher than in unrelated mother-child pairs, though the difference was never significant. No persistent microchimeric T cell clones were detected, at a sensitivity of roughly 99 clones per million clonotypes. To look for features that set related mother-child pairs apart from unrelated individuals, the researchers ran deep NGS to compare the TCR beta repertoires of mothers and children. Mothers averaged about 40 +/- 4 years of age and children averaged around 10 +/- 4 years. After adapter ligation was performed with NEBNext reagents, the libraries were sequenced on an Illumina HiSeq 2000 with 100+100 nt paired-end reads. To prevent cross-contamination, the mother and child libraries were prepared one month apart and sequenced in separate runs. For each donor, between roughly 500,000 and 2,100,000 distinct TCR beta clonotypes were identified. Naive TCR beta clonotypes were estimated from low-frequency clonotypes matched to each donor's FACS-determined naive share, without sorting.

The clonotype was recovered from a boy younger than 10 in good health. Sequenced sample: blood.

CDR3 protein: CASSPDLWQRDF. The bases read TGCGCCAGCAGCCCGGACCTTTGGCAGCGGGACTTC. The rearrangement joined TRBV5-1 to TRBJ2-1, with 7 junctional bases fitting TRBD2. CDR1 SGHRS and CDR2 YFSETQ were looked up in the germline V gene. Its CDR3 holds 12 amino acids, cysteine through phenylalanine. Only the CDR3 region is kept as DNA, spanning 36 bases read in frame from base 1. Beyond the CDR3, the reference TRBV5-1 and TRBJ2-1 genes provide the residues; the full variable domain reads: KAGVTQTPRYLIKTRGQQVTLSCSPISGHRSVSWYQQTPGQGLQFLFEYFSETQRNKGNFPGRFSGRQFSNSRSEMNVSTLELGDSALYLCASSPDLWQRDFGPGTRLTVL.